What follows describes a single T cell receptor gamma chain. The TCRdb protein comes from a much larger clone and disagrees with this DNA's translation at residue 3, likely due to a read error; the protein given here is derived from the DNA. The sample is drawn from a study of γδ T cells in repeated Plasmodium falciparum infection. TCRdb re-called clones from the multiplex PCR reads using CATT. The sample carries approximately 32,000 gamma-chain clones, roughly 1.4% recorded once. Vgamma9/Vdelta2+ and Vdelta2-negative gammadelta T cells were flow-sorted from PBMC for bulk sequencing. This CDR3 is 14 amino acids long. Germline CDR1 and CDR2: VINAFY and YDVSNSKD.

What was sequenced was gamma-delta T cells from blood. This chain joins TRGV5 and TRGJ1 or TRGJ2. Because TCRdb records no J gene, it was assigned here through a match of the DNA to germline. This TCR derives from a pool of human donors (malaria-infected and uninfected, not separated). CDR3 coding DNA: TGTGCCCCCTGGGACGGTCAGAATTATTATAAGAAACTCTTT. Translated, it gives CAPWDGQNYYKKLF.